This T cell receptor beta chain was found in a study of blood T cell repertoires in COVID-19. The CDR3 consists of 14 residues. V lost 4 bases, J lost 5 bases, and 12 bases lay in between. The germline CDR1 and CDR2 sequences are SGDLS and YYNGEE. Sequencing used immunoSEQ multiplex PCR; TCRdb keeps in-frame clones, though not all of them. This table holds 70,000 to 95,000 clones, 70% to 90% found once. This receptor was taken from an elderly man with active or convalescent COVID-19. Sequencing was done on a sample of peripheral blood. The chain employs TRBV9 and TRBJ1-4; D perhaps matches TRBD1 (6 bases). CDR3 region: CASSPHGQNEKLFF. CDR3 in DNA: TGTGCCAGCAGCCCCCATGGACAGAATGAAAAACTGTTTTTT.